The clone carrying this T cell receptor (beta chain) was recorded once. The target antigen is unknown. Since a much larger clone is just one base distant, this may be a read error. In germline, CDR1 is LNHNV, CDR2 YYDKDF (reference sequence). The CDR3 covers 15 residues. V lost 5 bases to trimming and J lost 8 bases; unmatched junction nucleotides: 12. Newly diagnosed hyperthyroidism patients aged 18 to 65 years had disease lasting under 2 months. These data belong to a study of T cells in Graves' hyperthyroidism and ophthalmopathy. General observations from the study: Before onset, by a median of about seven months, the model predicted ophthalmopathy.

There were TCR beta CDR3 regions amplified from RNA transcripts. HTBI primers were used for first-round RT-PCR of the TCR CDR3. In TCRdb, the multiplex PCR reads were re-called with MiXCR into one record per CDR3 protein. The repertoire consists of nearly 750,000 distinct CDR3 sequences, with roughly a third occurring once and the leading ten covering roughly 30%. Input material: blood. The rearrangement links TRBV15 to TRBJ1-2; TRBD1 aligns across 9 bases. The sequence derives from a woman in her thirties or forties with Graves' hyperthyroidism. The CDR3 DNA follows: TGTGCCACCAGCTTGGACAGGGGTCTCGCTGGGGGCTACACCTTC. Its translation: CATSLDRGLAGGYTF.